Listed here is a single T cell receptor (beta chain). The data were taken from a study of blood T cell repertoires in COVID-19. Generated by immunoSEQ multiplex PCR, the TCRdb table keeps only in-frame clones and is missing some. The sample lists 310,000 or so clones; 70% to 90% were seen once. Germline V gene data show CDR1 as SGHNT and CDR2 as YYREEE (reference sequence). The CDR3 sequence is 16 residues long. V was trimmed by 4 bases and J by 0 bases, leaving 15 bases between them. Sequenced material: peripheral blood. The V and J genes are TRBV5-4 and TRBJ2-3, with D perhaps TRBD1 (6 bases). The source is a man aged 70 or older with acute or convalescent COVID-19. CDR3 region: CASSKDGTTSTDTQYF. The CDR3, as DNA: TGTGCCAGCAGCAAGGATGGGACAACTAGCACAGATACGCAGTATTTT. Supplemented by reference TRBV5-4 and TRBJ2-3, the full variable domain reads ETGVTQSPTHLIKTRGQQVTLRCSSQSGHNTVSWYQQALGQGPQFIFQYYREEENGRGNFPPRFSGLQFPNYSSELNVNALELDDSALYLCASSKDGTTSTDTQYFGPGTRLTVL.